The present TCR beta chain was sequenced within a study of shared clonotypes between healthy human individuals. As defined, naive CD8 cells were CD45RO-negative and positively selected for CCR7, with terminally differentiated effector memory CD45RA+ cells excluded. Several immunoSEQ plates held equal portions of the genomic DNA taken from each subset. In replicate PCRs of sorted subsets, approximately 210 ng DNA, approximately 30,000 T cell genomes, was used. Authors' methods: In the immunoSEQ data, sequences were junction-only and lacked quality scores, so filtering differed. Produced via immunoSEQ multiplex PCR; TCRdb's table is partial and in-frame only. V and J calls and clone size are as listed in that table; D and trimming were resolved from the DNA. The sample contains around 650,000 clones, 95% to 96% of which appear only once. CDR1 is SGHDT, CDR2 YYEEEE, per germline. CDR3 length: 15 residues. The ends were cut back, 0 bases at V and 4 bases at J, with 11 bases in the middle.

What was sequenced was naive CD8+ T cells sorted from blood. The clonotype comes from a young woman in good health. The V and J genes are TRBV5-6 and TRBJ2-1, with a weak D call TRBD2 (6 bases). The CDR3 reads CASSLGTSSYNEQFF. The DNA of the CDR3 is TGTGCCAGCAGCTTGGGAACTAGCTCGTACAATGAGCAGTTCTTC.